One sample yielded the 16 T cell receptor beta chains listed below, sequenced in a study of cytomegalovirus exposure and HLA in healthy donors. The method was immunoSEQ multiplex PCR; TCRdb's version includes in-frame clones alone and lacks a portion of them. The sample has approximately 110,000 clones, about 94% seen once. The sequencing input was PBMCs. The receptors shown here come from a woman between 18 and 29 years old in good health and CMV-seronegative.

This clone was seen only once. The J gene is TRBJ1-1, the V gene TRBV9; 8 bases are a match to TRBD1. This CDR3 is 15 amino acids long. Germline assignment: CDR1 SGDLS and CDR2 YYNGEE. V lost 0 bases and J lost 1; bases outside the gene matches: 2. The CDR3 loop is CASSVEGQENTEAFF. CDR3 nucleotides: TGTGCCAGCAGCGTAGAGGGACAGGAGAACACTGAAGCTTTCTTT. Complete variable domain (other parts from reference TRBV9 and TRBJ1-1): DSGVTQTPKHLITATGQRVTLRCSPRSGDLSVYWYQQSLDQGLQFLIQYYNGEERAKGNILERFSAQQFPDLHSELNLSSLELGDSALYFCASSVEGQENTEAFFGQGTRLTVV.

The V and J genes are TRBV25-1 and TRBJ2-1; D perhaps matches TRBD1 (6 bases). The CDR3 is made up of 11 amino acids. V was shortened by 8 bases and J by 10 bases, with 12 bases between the two germline ends. Germline loops: CDR1 MGHDK, CDR2 SYGVNS. The CDR3 coding sequence is TGTGCCAGCCTTAGGGGGAGCGAGCAGTTCTTC. It specifies CASLRGSEQFF.

The V call is TRBV6-5, the J call TRBJ2-5; D is ambiguous. Germline V lookup: CDR1 MNHEY, CDR2 SVGAGI. The CDR3 extends over 11 amino acids. The V end lost 2 bases, the J end lost 7 bases, and 5 bases lay between the germline ends. CDR3 protein: CASSYRSTQYF. The CDR3 DNA follows: TGTGCCAGCAGTTACCGGTCGACCCAGTACTTC.

This clone was picked up one time. This sequence joins TRBV28 and TRBJ1-2, with a weak D call TRBD1 (6 bases). The CDR3 consists of 16 residues. CDR1 is MDHEN and CDR2 is SYDVKM in the germline V gene. Deletions cut 4 bases from V and 4 bases from J, with 19 bases between. CDR3 sequence (DNA): TGTGCCAGCAGTTCCTTCCTCAGGGGTCGGAGCTATGGCTACACCTTC. This encodes CASSSFLRGRSYGYTF.

The chain combines TRBV9 with TRBJ2-2; possible D gene TRBD1, 6 bases. The CDR3 length is 14 residues. Germline assignment: CDR1 SGDLS and CDR2 YYNGEE. Trimming took 3 bases from V and 6 from J, leaving 12 bases between them. The chain's CDR3 is CASSEQGSPGELFF. CDR3 coding DNA: TGTGCCAGCAGCGAACAGGGTTCCCCCGGGGAGCTGTTTTTT.

The chain combines TRBV28 with TRBJ2-7, with 7 bases lining up with TRBD1. The germline CDR1 and CDR2 sequences are MDHEN and SYDVKM. V was clipped by 6 bases and J by 0 bases; unmatched bases: 5. The CDR3 is 14 amino acids. CDR3 in amino acids: CASSLDRSSYEQYF. The CDR3 region has the DNA TGTGCCAGCAGCCTGGACAGGAGCTCCTACGAGCAGTACTTC.

The gene calls are TRBV2 and TRBJ2-1; TRBD2 aligns across 9 bases. The germline V gene encodes CDR1 SNHLY and CDR2 FYNNEI. The junction had 2 bases not matched to a gene; V was cut back by 3 bases and J by 5 bases. This CDR3 comprises 14 residues. CDR3: CASSEAGGNNEQFF. The CDR3 bases are TGTGCCAGCAGTGAGGCGGGGGGGAACAATGAGCAGTTCTTC. Full variable domain (remainder filled in from reference TRBV2 and TRBJ2-1): EPEVTQTPSHQVTQMGQEVILRCVPISNHLYFYWYRQILGQKVEFLVSFYNNEISEKSEIFDDQFSVERPDGSNFTLKIRSTKLEDSAMYFCASSEAGGNNEQFFGPGTRLTVL.

The V and J genes are TRBV29-1 and TRBJ2-1; D ambiguous. V lost 7 bases, J lost 5 bases, and 15 bases lay in between. The germline V gene encodes CDR1 SQVTM and CDR2 ANQGSEA. The length of the CDR3 is 13 residues. DNA for the CDR3: TGCAGCGCCAGTAGCTTTCGGGACAATGAGCAGTTCTTC. This encodes CSASSFRDNEQFF.

This clone was detected a few times. This sequence joins TRBV5-6 and TRBJ2-1; 10 nucleotides line up with TRBD1. Germline CDR1 SGHDT, CDR2 YYEEEE. V lost 4 bases, J lost 0 bases, and 4 bases stayed unmatched. The CDR3 consists of 16 residues. CDR3: CASSLRTGGSYNEQFF. The CDR3 DNA follows: TGTGCCAGCAGCCTAAGGACAGGGGGCTCCTACAATGAGCAGTTCTTC.

This clone was seen once. In DNA form, the CDR3 reads TGTGCCAGCATTCAAAACTACGAGCAGTACTTC. Translation gives CASIQNYEQYF. The V call is TRBV28, the J call TRBJ2-7; D is uncertain. This CDR3 has 11 residues. With 7 bases removed from V and 3 bases from J, the gap between germline ends came to 7 bases. Germline CDR1 is MDHEN and CDR2 is SYDVKM.

This clone was counted a single time. The J gene is TRBJ2-5, the V gene TRBV19; D may be TRBD1 (5 bases). Trimming removed 4 bases at V and 3 bases at J, with 9 bases between. The CDR3 covers 13 residues. Germline CDR1 is LNHDA and CDR2 is SQIVND (reference sequence). The CDR3 sequence: CASSTTEKETQYF. The CDR3 coding sequence is TGTGCCAGTAGTACGACAGAGAAAGAGACCCAGTACTTC. Complete variable domain (other parts from reference TRBV19 and TRBJ2-5): DGGITQSPKYLFRKEGQNVTLSCEQNLNHDAMYWYRQDPGQGLRLIYYSQIVNDFQKGDIAEGYSVSREKKESFPLTVTSAQKNPTAFYLCASSTTEKETQYFGPGTRLLVL.

The chain couples TRBV7-2 to TRBJ2-7; 7 bases map to TRBD1. CDR3 length: 14 amino acids. Trimming at V came to 5 bases and at J to 1 base, leaving 5 bases not matched to a gene. Germline CDR1 is SGHTA and CDR2 is FQGNSA. This chain's CDR3 is CASSLGDSSYEQYF. The DNA of the CDR3 is TGTGCCAGCAGCCTAGGGGACAGTTCCTACGAGCAGTACTTC. The complete variable domain, with remaining parts taken from reference TRBV7-2 and TRBJ2-7, reads GAGVSQSPSNKVTEKGKDVELRCDPISGHTALYWYRQSLGQGLEFLIYFQGNSAPDKSGLPSDRFSAERTGGSVSTLTIQRTQQEDSAVYLCASSLGDSSYEQYFGPGTRLTVT.

A word on this clone: The sample holds other DNA sequences that translate to the same CDR3. This chain connects TRBV4-1 to TRBJ1-5; D may be TRBD1 (5 bases). The CDR3 contains 15 residues. The V gene lost 0 bases and the J gene lost 2 bases, with 8 bases spanning the gap. Germline V gene sequence: CDR1 MGHRA, CDR2 YSYEKL. CDR3 amino acids: CASSQEGAGNQPQHF. The CDR3, as DNA: TGCGCCAGCAGCCAAGAAGGGGCCGGCAATCAGCCCCAGCATTTT.

The gene calls are TRBV2 and TRBJ2-7; no clear D. Deletions cut 2 bases from V and 3 bases from J, with 5 bases between. This CDR3 has 12 amino acids. Germline CDR1 is SNHLY and CDR2 is FYNNEI. The CDR3 nucleotides read TGTGCCAGCAGTGAACAGAACTACGAGCAGTACTTC. It translates to CASSEQNYEQYF.

This chain links TRBV28 with TRBJ1-2; D is uncertain. The CDR3 has 15 residues. The ends were cut back, 6 bases at V and 7 bases at J, with 21 bases in the middle. CDR1 MDHEN and CDR2 SYDVKM come from the germline V gene. Here the CDR3 reads CASRPVGEGLGGYTF. The CDR3 coding sequence is TGTGCCAGCAGGCCGGTCGGCGAGGGCCTTGGTGGCTACACCTTC.

V is TRBV30 and J is TRBJ2-5; D is perhaps TRBD2 (5 bases). Germline V gene lookup returns CDR1 GTSNPN and CDR2 SVGIG (reference sequence). The CDR3 has 15 residues. With 2 bases removed from V and 0 bases from J, the gap between germline ends came to 13 bases. CDR3 region: CAWSTGSSYQETQYF. The CDR3 DNA follows: TGTGCCTGGAGTACGGGATCCTCTTACCAAGAGACCCAGTACTTC. Using reference TRBV30 and TRBJ2-5 for the parts outside the CDR3, the full variable domain is SQTIHQWPATLVQPVGSPLSLECTVEGTSNPNLYWYRQAAGRGLQLLFYSVGIGQISSEVPQNLSASRPQDRQFILSSKKLLLSDSGFYLCAWSTGSSYQETQYFGPGTRLLVL.